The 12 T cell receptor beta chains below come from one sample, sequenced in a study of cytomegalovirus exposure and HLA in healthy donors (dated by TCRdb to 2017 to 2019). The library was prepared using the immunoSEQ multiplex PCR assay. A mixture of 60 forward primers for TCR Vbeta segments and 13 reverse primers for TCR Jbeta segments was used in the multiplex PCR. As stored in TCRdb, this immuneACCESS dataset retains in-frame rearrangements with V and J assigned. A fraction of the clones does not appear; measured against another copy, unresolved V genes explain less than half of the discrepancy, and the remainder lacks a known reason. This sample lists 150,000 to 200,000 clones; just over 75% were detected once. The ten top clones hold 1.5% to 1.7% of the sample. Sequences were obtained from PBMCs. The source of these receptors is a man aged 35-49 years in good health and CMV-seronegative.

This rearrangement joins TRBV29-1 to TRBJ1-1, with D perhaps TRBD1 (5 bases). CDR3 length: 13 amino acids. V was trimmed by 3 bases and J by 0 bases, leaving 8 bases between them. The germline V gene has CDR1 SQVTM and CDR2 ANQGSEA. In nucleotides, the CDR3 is TGCAGCGTTGAGGCGGGGCTGAACACTGAAGCTTTCTTT. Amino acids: CSVEAGLNTEAFF. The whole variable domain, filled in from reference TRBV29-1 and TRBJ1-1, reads SAVISQKPSRDICQRGTSLTIQCQVDSQVTMMFWYRQQPGQSLTLIATANQGSEATYESGFVIDKFPISRPNLTFSTLTVSNMSPEDSSIYLCSVEAGLNTEAFFGQGTRLTVV.

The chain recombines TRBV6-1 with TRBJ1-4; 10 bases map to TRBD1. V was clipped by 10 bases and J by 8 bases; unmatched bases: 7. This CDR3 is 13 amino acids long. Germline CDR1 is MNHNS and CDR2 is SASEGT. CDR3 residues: CATPRDRGEKLFF. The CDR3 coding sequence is TGTGCCACCCCCCGGGACAGGGGCGAAAAACTGTTTTTT.

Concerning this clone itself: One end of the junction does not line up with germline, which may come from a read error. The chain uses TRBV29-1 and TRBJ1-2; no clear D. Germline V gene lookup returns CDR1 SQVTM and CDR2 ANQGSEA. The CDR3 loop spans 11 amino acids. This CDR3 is CSATTAYRHPF. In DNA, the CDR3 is TGCAGCGCCACGACGGCTTATCGACACCCCTTC.

CDR3 residues: CASNRFSYEQYF. The CDR3 bases are TGTGCCAGCAACAGGTTCTCCTACGAGCAGTACTTC. J is TRBJ2-5 and V is TRBV28, with D perhaps TRBD1 (5 bases). The DNA end favors TRBJ2-7, so the J call may be wrong. The germline CDR1 and CDR2 sequences are MDHEN and SYDVKM. This CDR3 has 12 residues.

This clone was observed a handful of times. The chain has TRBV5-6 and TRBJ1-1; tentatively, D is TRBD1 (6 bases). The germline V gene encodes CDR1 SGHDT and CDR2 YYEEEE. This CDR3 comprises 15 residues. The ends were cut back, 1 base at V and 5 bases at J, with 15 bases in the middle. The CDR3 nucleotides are TGTGCCAGCAGCTTGTTAACAGGGCTGGGGACTGAAGCTTTCTTT. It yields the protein CASSLLTGLGTEAFF.

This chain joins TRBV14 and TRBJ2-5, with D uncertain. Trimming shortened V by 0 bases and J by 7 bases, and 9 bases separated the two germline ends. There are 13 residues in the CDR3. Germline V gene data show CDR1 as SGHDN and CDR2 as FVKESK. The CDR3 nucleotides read TGTGCCAGCAGCCAAGAAGGCCCGGGGACCCAGTACTTC. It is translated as CASSQEGPGTQYF.

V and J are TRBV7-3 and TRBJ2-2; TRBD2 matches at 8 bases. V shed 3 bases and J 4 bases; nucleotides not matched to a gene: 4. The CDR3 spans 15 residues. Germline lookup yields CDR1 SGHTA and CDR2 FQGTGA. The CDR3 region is CASSLGLESTGELFF. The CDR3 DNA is TGTGCCAGCAGCTTGGGACTAGAAAGCACCGGGGAGCTGTTTTTT.

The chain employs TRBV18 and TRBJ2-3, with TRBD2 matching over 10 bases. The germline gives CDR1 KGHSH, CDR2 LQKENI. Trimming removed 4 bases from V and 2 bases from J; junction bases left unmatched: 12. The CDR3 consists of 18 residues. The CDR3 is CASSLSQVTSGATDTQYF. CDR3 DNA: TGTGCCAGCTCACTCTCACAGGTTACTAGCGGGGCCACAGATACGCAGTATTTT.

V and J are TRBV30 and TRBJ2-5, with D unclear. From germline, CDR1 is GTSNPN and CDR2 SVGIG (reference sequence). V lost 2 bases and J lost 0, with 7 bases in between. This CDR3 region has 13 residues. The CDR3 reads CAWSSRYQETQYF. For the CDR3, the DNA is TGTGCCTGGAGTTCGAGGTACCAAGAGACCCAGTACTTC. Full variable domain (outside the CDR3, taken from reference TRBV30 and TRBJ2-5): SQTIHQWPATLVQPVGSPLSLECTVEGTSNPNLYWYRQAAGRGLQLLFYSVGIGQISSEVPQNLSASRPQDRQFILSSKKLLLSDSGFYLCAWSSRYQETQYFGPGTRLLVL.

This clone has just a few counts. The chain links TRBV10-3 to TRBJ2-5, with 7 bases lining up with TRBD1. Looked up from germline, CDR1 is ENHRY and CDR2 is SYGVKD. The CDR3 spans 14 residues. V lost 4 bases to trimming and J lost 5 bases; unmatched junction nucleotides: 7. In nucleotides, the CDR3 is TGTGCCATCAGTGCCGGGACAGTATACGAGACCCAGTACTTC. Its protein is CAISAGTVYETQYF.

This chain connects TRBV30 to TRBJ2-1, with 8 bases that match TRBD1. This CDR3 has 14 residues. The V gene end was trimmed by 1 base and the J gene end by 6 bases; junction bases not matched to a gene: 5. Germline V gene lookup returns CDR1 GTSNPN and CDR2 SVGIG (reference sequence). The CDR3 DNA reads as TGTGCCTGGAGTGACGTGACAGGGGCCAATGAGCAGTTCTTC. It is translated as CAWSDVTGANEQFF.

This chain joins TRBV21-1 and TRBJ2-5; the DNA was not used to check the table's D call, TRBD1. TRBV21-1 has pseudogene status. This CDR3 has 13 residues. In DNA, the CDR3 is TGTGCCCGCCGGGACAGGGGTCAAGAGACCCAGTACTTC. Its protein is CARRDRGQETQYF.